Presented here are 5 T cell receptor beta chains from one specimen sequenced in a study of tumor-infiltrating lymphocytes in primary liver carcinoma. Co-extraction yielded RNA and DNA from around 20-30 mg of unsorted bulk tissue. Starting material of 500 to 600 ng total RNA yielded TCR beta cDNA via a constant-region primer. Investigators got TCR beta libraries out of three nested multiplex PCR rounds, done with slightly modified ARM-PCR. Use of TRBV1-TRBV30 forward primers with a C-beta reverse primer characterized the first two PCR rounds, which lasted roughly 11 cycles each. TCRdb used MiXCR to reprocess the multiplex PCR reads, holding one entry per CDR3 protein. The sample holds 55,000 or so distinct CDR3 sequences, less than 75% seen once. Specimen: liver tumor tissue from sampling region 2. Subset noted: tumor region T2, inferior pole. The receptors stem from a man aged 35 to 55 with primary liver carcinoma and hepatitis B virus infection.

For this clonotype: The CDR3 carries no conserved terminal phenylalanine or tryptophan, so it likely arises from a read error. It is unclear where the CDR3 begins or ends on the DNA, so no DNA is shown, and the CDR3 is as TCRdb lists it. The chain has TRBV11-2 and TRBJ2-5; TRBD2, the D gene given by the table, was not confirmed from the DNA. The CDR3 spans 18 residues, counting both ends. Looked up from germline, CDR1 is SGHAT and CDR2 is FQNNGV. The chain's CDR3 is CGSSLARLALGKKETQHL.

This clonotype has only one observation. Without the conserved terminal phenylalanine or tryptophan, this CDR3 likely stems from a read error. CDR3 amino acids: CTSSLGFSSYEQYI. The DNA for the CDR3 is TGTACCAGCAGCTTAGGGTTCAGCTCCTACGAGCAGTACATC. This rearrangement joins TRBV11-1 to TRBJ2-7, with D uncertain. Looked up from germline, CDR1 is SGHAT and CDR2 is FQDESV (reference sequence). The CDR3 contains 14 residues.

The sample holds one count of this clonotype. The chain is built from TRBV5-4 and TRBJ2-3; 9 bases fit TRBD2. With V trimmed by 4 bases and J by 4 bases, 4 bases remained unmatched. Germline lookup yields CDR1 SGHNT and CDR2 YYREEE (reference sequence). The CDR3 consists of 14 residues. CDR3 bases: TGTGCCAGCAGCCAGACTAGCGGCGCAGATACGCAGTATTTT. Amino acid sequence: CASSQTSGADTQYF.

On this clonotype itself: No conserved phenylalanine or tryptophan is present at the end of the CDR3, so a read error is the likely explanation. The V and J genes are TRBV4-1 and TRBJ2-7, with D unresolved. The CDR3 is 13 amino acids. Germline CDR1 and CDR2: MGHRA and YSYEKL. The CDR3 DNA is TGCGTCAGCAGCCCGGGCCGTTGGTACGAACAGTACATC. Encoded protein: CVSSPGRWYEQYI.

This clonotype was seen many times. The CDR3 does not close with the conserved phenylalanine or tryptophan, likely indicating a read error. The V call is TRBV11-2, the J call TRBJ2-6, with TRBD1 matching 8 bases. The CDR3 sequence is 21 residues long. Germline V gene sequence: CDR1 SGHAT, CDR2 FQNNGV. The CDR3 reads CASSMGRDRGISLSGANLLTS. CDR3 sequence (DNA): TGTGCCAGCAGCATGGGGAGAGACAGGGGCATTTCCCTCTCTGGGGCCAACCTCCTGACTTCC.